This TCR beta chain was sequenced in a study of blood T cell repertoires in COVID-19. Original analysis: The assay estimated nucleated cells by amplifying reference gene primers. Using immunoSEQ multiplex PCR, the repertoire was profiled, and TCRdb retains in-frame clones only, with some absent. The V and J calls and clone size come from that table; D and trimming were worked out from the DNA. The sample contains under 200,000 clones, roughly four fifths of which appear only once. After removal of 5 bases from V and 2 bases from J, the junction contained 3 bases not matched to a gene. CDR3 length equals 15 residues. CDR1 is MNHEY and CDR2 is SMNVEV in the germline V gene (reference sequence).

The source of this sequence is a human donor in a cohort sampled during active COVID-19. V is TRBV27 and J is TRBJ2-7; 13 nucleotides line up with TRBD2. Sequenced material: peripheral blood. The CDR3: CASSAGTSGTYEQYF. The CDR3 nucleotides read TGTGCCAGCAGTGCCGGGACTAGCGGGACCTACGAGCAGTACTTC.